This TCR beta chain emerged from a study of metastatic and nonmetastatic thyroid tumors. Study at large: Repertoires from malignant and benign thyroid patients were compared across blood and tumor or nodule tissue. Whole-study findings and limits: TCR beta diversity was reportedly significantly higher in malignant thyroid tumors than benign nodules, in blood and tumor.

Until they underwent thyroid surgery, no patient had received any treatment. This clone appeared many times. The antigen remains undetermined. This may be a read error: a much more frequent sequence differs by one nucleotide. CDR3 length: 14 amino acids. V was shortened by 3 bases and J by 0 bases, with 9 bases between the two germline ends. CDR1 is SNHLY, CDR2 FYNNEI, per germline. In the source study's methods: The distant-metastasis classifier for papillary thyroid cancer was built from CDR3 differences across clinicopathological groups. TCRdb used MiXCR to call clones anew from the PCR reads. The V and J calls and clone size come from TCRdb's table, not from the authors' own analysis. This table has approximately 19,000 clones, more than 30% appearing once.

The sample taken for sequencing was tumor tissue. The chain carries TRBV2 and TRBJ2-7; unclear D gene. The source of this sequence is a male donor with papillary thyroid cancer or a benign thyroid nodule (not recorded which). Some clones in this sample may be carry-over from other donors' samples. In nucleotides, the CDR3 is TGTGCCAGCAGTGAGAGGAGAATCTCCTACGAGCAGTACTTC. It specifies CASSERRISYEQYF.